This paragraph reports one T cell receptor beta chain. The sample belongs to a study of blood T cell repertoires in COVID-19. Study-level background: Whether acute or convalescent, the COVID-19 samples came from the United States, Italy and Spain. T cells, B-cell-depleted T cells, or PBMCs provided the cDNA or gDNA that served as material.

From germline, CDR1 is SGHKS and CDR2 YYEKEE (reference sequence). This CDR3 has 17 residues. The ends lost 2 bases at V and 2 bases at J; junction bases unmatched: 5. While infection was still active, Seattle patients were enrolled and then followed longitudinally. Methods used by the authors: How many nucleated cells were present was estimated from reference gene primer amplification. The assay was immunoSEQ multiplex PCR, and TCRdb's table has in-frame clones only and misses some. D and trimming were read from the DNA, whereas the V and J calls and clone size are those reported in that table. Of 150,000 to 200,000 clones in the sample, more than 75% were seen once.

This TCR was sampled from a man aged 60-69 years with COVID-19, enrolled during active disease. This chain connects TRBV5-5 to TRBJ2-3, with 13 positions matching TRBD2. The sequenced sample was peripheral blood. CDR3: CASSFYTSGRATDTQYF. The CDR3 DNA reads TGTGCCAGCAGCTTTTACACTAGCGGGAGGGCCACAGATACGCAGTATTTT.